Below, one T cell receptor beta chain is given with its context. Its cognate antigen is unknown. Healthy bone marrow donors made up the donor group. This specimen comes from a study of cytomegalovirus exposure and HLA in healthy donors. Overall study results and limits: The investigators catalogued some 160 TCR beta chains as cytomegalovirus-associated. As was reported, the HLA-A and HLA-B alleles of most subjects were accurately predicted from TCR beta sequences.

The PCR ran on 60 Vbeta and 13 Jbeta primers. Method: immunoSEQ multiplex PCR; TCRdb's copy keeps in-frame clones and lacks some. The profile shows 100,000 to 150,000 clones, around four fifths of them singletons. This CDR3 is built from 14 residues. Trimming took 3 bases from V and 7 from J, leaving 15 bases between them. Germline loops: CDR1 MNHEY, CDR2 SMNVEV (reference sequence). The rearrangement joins TRBV27 to TRBJ1-1; a possible D gene is TRBD1 (5 bases). This receptor was taken from a man aged 18 to 35 in good health and CMV-seropositive. Sequenced input: PBMCs. The CDR3 DNA reads TGTGCCAGCAGTTTCCGATTAGGGGCGGATGAAGCTTTCTTT. It codes for CASSFRLGADEAFF.